Listed here is a single T cell receptor (beta chain). This CDR3 is 14 amino acids long. CDR1 is SQVTM, CDR2 ANQGSEA, per germline. Trimming removed 8 bases at V and 4 bases at J, with 18 bases between. This specimen comes from a study of blood T cell repertoires in COVID-19. The protocol was immunoSEQ multiplex PCR, while the TCRdb copy is restricted to in-frame clones and leaves out a portion. Of 9,000 to 9,500 clones listed, roughly 85% are singletons. This TCR was recovered from a human donor in a cohort sampled during active COVID-19. The sequenced material came from peripheral blood. The J gene is TRBJ2-1, the V gene TRBV29-1; tentative D call: TRBD2 (6 bases). The CDR3 nucleotides are TGCAGCTCCTGGGGCGGGGTTGGGTACAATGAGCAGTTCTTC. Protein sequence: CSSWGGVGYNEQFF.